This T cell receptor beta chain was identified in a study of OX40 agonist ivuxolimab in advanced cancers. Overall study context: Across the patients, intravenous ivuxolimab was delivered every 2 weeks at 0.01 to 10 mg/kg. Study results and caveats: There was clonal expansion of CD4+ and CD8+ blood T cells by week 6 at 0.1 to 3.0 mg/kg.

This clone was seen a single time. What it binds is not known. The germline gives CDR1 LGHNA, CDR2 YNFKEQ. The CDR3 totals 18 residues. Trimming took 0 bases from V and 0 from J; bases not matched to a gene: 8. TCRdb's table, derived via immunoSEQ multiplex PCR, lists solely in-frame clones and lacks some. The sample records 50,000 to 65,000 clones, 65% to 85% being singletons. This chain connects TRBV4-2 to TRBJ2-7; 10 bases match TRBD2. The source of this sequence is an adult with an advanced solid tumor such as melanoma, head and neck, liver or kidney cancer. The sample was CD4+ or CD8+ T cells sorted from blood, taken in a trial of the OX40 agonist ivuxolimab. CDR3 DNA sequence: TGTGCCAGCAGCCAAGATCGTGGGCTAGCGGGGGTCTCCTACGAGCAGTACTTC. It translates to CASSQDRGLAGVSYEQYF.